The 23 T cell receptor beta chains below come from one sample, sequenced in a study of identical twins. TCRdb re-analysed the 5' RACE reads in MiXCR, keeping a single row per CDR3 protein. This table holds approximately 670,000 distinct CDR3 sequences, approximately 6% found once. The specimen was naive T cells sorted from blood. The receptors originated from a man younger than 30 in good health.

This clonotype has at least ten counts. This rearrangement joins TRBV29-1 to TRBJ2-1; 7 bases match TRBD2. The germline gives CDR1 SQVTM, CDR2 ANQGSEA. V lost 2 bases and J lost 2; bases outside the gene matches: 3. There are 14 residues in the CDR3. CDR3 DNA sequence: TGCAGCGTTGAAACTAGCGAGACCTACAATGAGCAGTTCTTC. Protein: CSVETSETYNEQFF.

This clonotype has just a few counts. This CDR3 reads CAWSPGQSSYNEQFF. The CDR3 DNA is TGTGCCTGGAGTCCGGGCCAGAGCTCCTACAATGAGCAGTTCTTC. This chain links TRBV30 with TRBJ2-1, with unresolved D. Trimming cost V 2 bases and J 0 bases, with 11 bases left between them. CDR1 is GTSNPN and CDR2 is SVGIG in the germline V gene (reference sequence). The CDR3 has 15 residues.

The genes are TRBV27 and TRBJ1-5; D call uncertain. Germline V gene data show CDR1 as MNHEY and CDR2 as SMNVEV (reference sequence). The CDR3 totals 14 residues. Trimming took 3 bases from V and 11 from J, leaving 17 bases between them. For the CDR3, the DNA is TGTGCCAGCAGTTTCGACTGGACTTTGGGGTCCCAGCATTTT. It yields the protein CASSFDWTLGSQHF.

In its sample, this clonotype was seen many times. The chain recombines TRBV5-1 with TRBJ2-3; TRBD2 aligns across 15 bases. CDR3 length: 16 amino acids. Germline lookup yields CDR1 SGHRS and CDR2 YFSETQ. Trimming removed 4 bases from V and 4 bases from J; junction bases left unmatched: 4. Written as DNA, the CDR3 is TGCGCCAGCAGCGGGGGACTAGCGGGAGGCGCAGATACGCAGTATTTT. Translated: CASSGGLAGGADTQYF.

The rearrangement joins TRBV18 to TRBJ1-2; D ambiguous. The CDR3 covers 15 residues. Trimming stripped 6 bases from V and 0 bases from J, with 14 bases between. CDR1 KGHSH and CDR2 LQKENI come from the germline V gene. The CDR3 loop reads CASSPFPEANYGYTF. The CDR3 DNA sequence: TGTGCCAGCTCCCCATTCCCGGAAGCTAACTATGGCTACACCTTC.

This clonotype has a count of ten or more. The CDR3 DNA sequence: TGCAGTGCTCATACGACAGGGAGGAAGACCCAGTACTTC. It translates to CSAHTTGRKTQYF. The rearrangement joins TRBV20-1 to TRBJ2-5; possibly TRBD1 for D (7 bases). CDR1 is DFQATT, CDR2 SNEGSKA, per germline (reference sequence). The CDR3 runs 13 residues. Trimming stripped 5 bases from V and 6 bases from J, with 16 bases between.

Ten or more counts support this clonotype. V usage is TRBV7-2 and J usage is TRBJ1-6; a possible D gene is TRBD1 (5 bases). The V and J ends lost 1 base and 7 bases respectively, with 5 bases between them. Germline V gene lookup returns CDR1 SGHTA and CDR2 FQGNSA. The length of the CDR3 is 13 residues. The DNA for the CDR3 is TGTGCCAGCAGCTTAGAGGGGAATTCACCCCTCCACTTT. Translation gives CASSLEGNSPLHF.

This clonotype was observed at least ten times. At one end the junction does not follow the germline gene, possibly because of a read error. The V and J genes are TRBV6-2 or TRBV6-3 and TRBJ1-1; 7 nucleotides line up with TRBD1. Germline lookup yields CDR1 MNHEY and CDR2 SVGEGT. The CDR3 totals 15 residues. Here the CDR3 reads CASRRSGQSNTQAFF. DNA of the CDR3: TGTGCCAGCAGGCGCTCGGGACAGTCGAACACTCAAGCTTTCTTT.

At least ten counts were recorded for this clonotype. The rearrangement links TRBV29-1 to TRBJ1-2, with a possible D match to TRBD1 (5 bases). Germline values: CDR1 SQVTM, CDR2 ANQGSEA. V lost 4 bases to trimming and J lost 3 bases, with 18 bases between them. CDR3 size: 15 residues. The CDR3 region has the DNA TGCAGCGTTGGGGGATCCGGGGGTGGATACTATGGCTACACCTTC. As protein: CSVGGSGGGYYGYTF. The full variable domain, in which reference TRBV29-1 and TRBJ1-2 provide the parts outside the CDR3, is SAVISQKPSRDICQRGTSLTIQCQVDSQVTMMFWYRQQPGQSLTLIATANQGSEATYESGFVIDKFPISRPNLTFSTLTVSNMSPEDSSIYLCSVGGSGGGYYGYTFGSGTRLTVV.

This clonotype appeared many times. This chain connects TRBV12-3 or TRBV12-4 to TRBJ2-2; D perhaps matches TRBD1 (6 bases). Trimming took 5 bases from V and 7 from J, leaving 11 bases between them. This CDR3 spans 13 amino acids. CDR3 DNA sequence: TGTGCCAGCAGTCCTCAGGGGTTCGGGGAGCTGTTTTTT. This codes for CASSPQGFGELFF.

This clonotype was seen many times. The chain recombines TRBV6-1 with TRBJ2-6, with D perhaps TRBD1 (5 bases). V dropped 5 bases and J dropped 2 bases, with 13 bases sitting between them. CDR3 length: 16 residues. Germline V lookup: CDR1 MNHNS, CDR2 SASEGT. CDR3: CASSNLTGTGANVLTF. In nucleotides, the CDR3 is TGTGCCAGCAGTAATCTAACAGGCACTGGGGCCAACGTCCTGACTTTC.

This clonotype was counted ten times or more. CDR3 in amino acids: CSARGRGAGAPYEQYF. CDR3 coding DNA: TGCAGTGCTAGAGGCCGGGGGGCGGGAGCTCCGTACGAGCAGTACTTC. V and J are TRBV20-1 and TRBJ2-7; possibly TRBD2 for D (7 bases). CDR1 is DFQATT, CDR2 SNEGSKA, per germline (reference sequence). Deletions cut 1 base from V and 4 bases from J, with 20 bases between. The CDR3 contains 16 residues.

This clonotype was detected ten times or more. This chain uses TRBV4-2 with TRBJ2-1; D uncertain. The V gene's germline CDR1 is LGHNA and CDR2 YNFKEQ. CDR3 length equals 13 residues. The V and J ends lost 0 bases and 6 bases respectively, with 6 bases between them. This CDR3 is CASSQDRVNEQFF. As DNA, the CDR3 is TGTGCCAGCAGCCAAGATAGAGTCAATGAGCAGTTCTTC.

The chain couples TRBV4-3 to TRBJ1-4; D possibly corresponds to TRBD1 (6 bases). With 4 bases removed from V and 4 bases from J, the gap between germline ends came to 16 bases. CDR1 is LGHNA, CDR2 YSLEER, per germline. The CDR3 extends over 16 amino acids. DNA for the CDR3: TGCGCCAGCAGCCTCCTAAGGACAGTGTATAATGAAAAACTGTTTTTT. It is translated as CASSLLRTVYNEKLFF.

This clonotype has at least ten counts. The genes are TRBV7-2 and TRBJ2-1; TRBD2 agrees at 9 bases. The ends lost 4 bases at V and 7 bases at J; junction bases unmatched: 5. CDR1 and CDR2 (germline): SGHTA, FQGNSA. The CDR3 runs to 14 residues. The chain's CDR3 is CASSSGTSINEQFF. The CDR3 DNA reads TGTGCCAGCAGCTCCGGGACTAGCATAAATGAGCAGTTCTTC.

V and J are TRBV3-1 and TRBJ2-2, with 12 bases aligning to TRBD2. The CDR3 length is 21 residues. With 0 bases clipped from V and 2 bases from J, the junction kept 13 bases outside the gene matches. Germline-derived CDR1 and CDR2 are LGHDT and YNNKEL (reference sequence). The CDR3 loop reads CASSQDRRRLAGGPNTGELFF. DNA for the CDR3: TGTGCCAGCAGCCAAGATCGGAGGCGGCTAGCGGGAGGGCCAAACACCGGGGAGCTGTTTTTT.

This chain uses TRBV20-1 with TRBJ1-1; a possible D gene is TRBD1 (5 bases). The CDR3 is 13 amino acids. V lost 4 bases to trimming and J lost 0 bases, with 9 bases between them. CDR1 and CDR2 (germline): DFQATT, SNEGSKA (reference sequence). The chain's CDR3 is CSATGNMNTEAFF. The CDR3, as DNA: TGCAGTGCTACAGGGAATATGAACACTGAAGCTTTCTTT.

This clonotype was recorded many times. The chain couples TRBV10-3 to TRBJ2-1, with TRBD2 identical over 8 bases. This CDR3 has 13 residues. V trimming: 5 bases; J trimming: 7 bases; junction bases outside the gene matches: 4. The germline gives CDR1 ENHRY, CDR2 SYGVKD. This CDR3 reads CAISSGSGNEQFF. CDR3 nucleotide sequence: TGTGCCATCAGTAGCGGGAGTGGTAATGAGCAGTTCTTC.

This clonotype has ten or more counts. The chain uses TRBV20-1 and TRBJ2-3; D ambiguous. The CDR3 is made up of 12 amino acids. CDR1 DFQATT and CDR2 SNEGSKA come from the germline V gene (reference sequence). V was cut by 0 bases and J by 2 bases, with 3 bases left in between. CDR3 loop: CSARDPTDTQYF. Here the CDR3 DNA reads TGCAGTGCTAGAGATCCCACAGATACGCAGTATTTT.

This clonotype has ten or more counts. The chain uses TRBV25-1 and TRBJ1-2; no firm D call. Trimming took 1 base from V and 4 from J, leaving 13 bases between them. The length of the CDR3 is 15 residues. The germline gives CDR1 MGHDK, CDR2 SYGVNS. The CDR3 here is CASSESVLSFYGYTF. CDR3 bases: TGTGCCAGCAGTGAATCTGTTCTGAGCTTCTATGGCTACACCTTC.

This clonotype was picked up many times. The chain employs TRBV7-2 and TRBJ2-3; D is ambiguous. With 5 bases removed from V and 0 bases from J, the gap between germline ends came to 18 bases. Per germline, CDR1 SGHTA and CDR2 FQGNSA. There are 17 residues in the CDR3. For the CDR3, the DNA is TGTGCCAGCAGCCACCCATCAGGTCGACCGAGCACAGATACGCAGTATTTT. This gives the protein CASSHPSGRPSTDTQYF.

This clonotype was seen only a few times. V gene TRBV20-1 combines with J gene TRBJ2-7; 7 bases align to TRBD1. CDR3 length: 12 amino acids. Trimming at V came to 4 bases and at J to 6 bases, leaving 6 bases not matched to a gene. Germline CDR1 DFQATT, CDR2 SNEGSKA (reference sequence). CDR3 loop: CSAIDRVVEQYF. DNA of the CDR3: TGCAGTGCTATTGACAGGGTGGTCGAGCAGTACTTC.

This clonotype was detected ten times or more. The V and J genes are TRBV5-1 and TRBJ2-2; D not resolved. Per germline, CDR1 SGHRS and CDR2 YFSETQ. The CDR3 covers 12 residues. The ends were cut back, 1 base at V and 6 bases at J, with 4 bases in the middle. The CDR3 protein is CASSLLAGELFF. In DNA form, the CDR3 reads TGCGCCAGCAGCTTGCTGGCCGGGGAGCTGTTTTTT.